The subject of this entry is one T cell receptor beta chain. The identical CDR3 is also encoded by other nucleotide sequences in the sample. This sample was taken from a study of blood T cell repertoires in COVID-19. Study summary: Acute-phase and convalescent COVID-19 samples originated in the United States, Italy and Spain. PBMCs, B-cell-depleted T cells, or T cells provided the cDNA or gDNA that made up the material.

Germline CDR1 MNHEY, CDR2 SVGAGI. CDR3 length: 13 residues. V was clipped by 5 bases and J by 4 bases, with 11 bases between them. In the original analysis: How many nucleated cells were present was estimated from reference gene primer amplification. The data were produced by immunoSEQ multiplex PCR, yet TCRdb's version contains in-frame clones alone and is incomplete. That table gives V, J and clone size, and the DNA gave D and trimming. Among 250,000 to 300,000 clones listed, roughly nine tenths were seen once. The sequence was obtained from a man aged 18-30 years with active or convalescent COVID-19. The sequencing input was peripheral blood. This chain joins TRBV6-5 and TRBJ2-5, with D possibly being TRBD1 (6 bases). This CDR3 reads CASSQGHGETQYF. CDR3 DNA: TGTGCCAGCAGTCAGGGACACGGAGAGACCCAGTACTTC.